These 14 T cell receptor beta chains were all obtained from the same sample, sequenced in a study of blood T cell repertoires in COVID-19. TCRdb's table, derived via immunoSEQ multiplex PCR, lists solely in-frame clones and lacks some. The table has around 300,000 clones, 83% seen once. Sequenced material: peripheral blood. The receptors were sampled from a woman in her 50s who had recovered from COVID-19.

V is TRBV25-1 and J is TRBJ2-1; TRBD1 might be the D (6 bases). V was shortened by 3 bases and J by 4 bases, with 13 bases between the two germline ends. This CDR3 has 15 residues. Germline V gene sequence: CDR1 MGHDK, CDR2 SYGVNS. The CDR3 loop is CASSDPAGAYNEQFF. CDR3 in DNA: TGTGCCAGCAGTGACCCGGCAGGGGCGTACAATGAGCAGTTCTTC.

The chain couples TRBV18 to TRBJ2-7, with a possible D match to TRBD1 (6 bases). This CDR3 is built from 16 residues. Trimming stripped 1 base from V and 4 bases from J, with 17 bases between. Germline V lookup: CDR1 KGHSH, CDR2 LQKENI. CDR3 in DNA: TGTGCCAGCTCACCACGGTTTGGGGGCGCTGGGTACGAGCAGTACTTC. Amino acids: CASSPRFGGAGYEQYF.

V is TRBV14 and J is TRBJ2-5; D remains ambiguous. Trimming cost V 1 base and J 4 bases, with 13 bases left between them. Germline loops: CDR1 SGHDN, CDR2 FVKESK. The length of the CDR3 is 15 residues. CDR3 in DNA: TGTGCCAGCAGCCAAGCCCCCAGGTTAAGAGAGACCCAGTACTTC. Its protein is CASSQAPRLRETQYF.

The V call is TRBV6-4, the J call TRBJ2-1, with 12 nucleotides matching TRBD2. CDR3 length: 15 residues. In germline, CDR1 is MRHNA, CDR2 SNTAGT. Losses at the gene ends were 11 bases for V and 8 bases for J; bases not matched to a gene: 13. CDR3 sequence: CAGGRTSGVPHEQFF. CDR3 nucleotides: TGTGCCGGCGGCCGGACTAGCGGGGTACCCCATGAGCAGTTCTTC.

The rearrangement joins TRBV18 to TRBJ1-1; TRBD1 aligns across 9 bases. The trim removed 3 bases at V and 1 base at J, leaving 3 bases unmatched. The CDR3 contains 15 residues. Looked up from germline, CDR1 is KGHSH and CDR2 is LQKENI. The CDR3 nucleotides read TGTGCCAGCTCACCGGGGACAGGGCCGAACACTGAAGCTTTCTTT. Protein product: CASSPGTGPNTEAFF.

The chain is built from TRBV24-1 and TRBJ2-1; 10 nucleotides align to TRBD2. Germline-derived CDR1 and CDR2 are KGHDR and SFDVKD. CDR3 length: 17 residues. The trim removed 0 bases at V and 3 bases at J, leaving 4 bases unmatched. CDR3 DNA sequence: TGTGCCACCAGTGATTTGCAAGCTAGCGGGGGCTACAATGAGCAGTTCTTC. This translates into CATSDLQASGGYNEQFF.

The chain carries TRBV29-1 and TRBJ2-1; 8 positions agree with TRBD1. Germline values: CDR1 SQVTM, CDR2 ANQGSEA. This CDR3 spans 15 amino acids. J gave up 7 bases and V 2 bases, and 10 bases lay outside the gene matches. The CDR3 is CSVEPLRTGSNEQFF. DNA for the CDR3: TGCAGCGTTGAACCGCTCCGGACAGGGAGTAATGAGCAGTTCTTC.

The chain uses TRBV19 and TRBJ2-7; possible D gene TRBD2, 5 bases. Germline CDR1 is LNHDA and CDR2 is SQIVND (reference sequence). The CDR3 contains 14 residues. V lost 6 bases and J lost 0, with 12 bases in between. In nucleotides, the CDR3 is TGTGCCAGTAGGACTAAGACAAACTCCTACGAGCAGTACTTC. Its translation: CASRTKTNSYEQYF.

Of note for this clone: The sample has other DNA sequences that encode this CDR3 too. This chain uses TRBV7-2 with TRBJ2-3; TRBD2 matches at 10 bases. Trimming removed 5 bases from V and 0 bases from J; junction bases left unmatched: 2. CDR1 and CDR2 from the germline V gene are SGHTA and FQGNSA. The CDR3 extends over 15 amino acids. The CDR3 region has the DNA TGTGCCAGCAGCCCAGCGGGGGGGAGCACAGATACGCAGTATTTT. Its protein is CASSPAGGSTDTQYF.

The chain recombines TRBV6-2 or TRBV6-3 with TRBJ1-2; D remains ambiguous. The V and J ends lost 4 bases and 4 bases respectively, with 13 bases between them. Looked up from germline, CDR1 is MNHEY and CDR2 is SVGEGT. The CDR3 extends over 14 amino acids. The CDR3 loop reads CASSSLTAIYGYTF. DNA of the CDR3: TGTGCCAGCAGTTCCCTCACAGCTATCTATGGCTACACCTTC.

The sample holds a few counts of this clone. The rearrangement links TRBV27 to TRBJ2-2; the match to TRBD2 covers 11 bases. Germline V gene data show CDR1 as MNHEY and CDR2 as SMNVEV (reference sequence). The CDR3 is made up of 19 amino acids. Trimming took 6 bases from V and 0 from J; bases not matched to a gene: 12. This CDR3 is CASRSRASGRIPNTGELFF. CDR3 DNA sequence: TGTGCCAGCAGATCAAGGGCTAGCGGGAGGATTCCGAACACCGGGGAGCTGTTTTTT.

V gene TRBV3-1 (or the pseudogene TRBV3-2) combines with J gene TRBJ2-7; 9 positions agree with TRBD2. V lost 0 bases to trimming and J lost 7 bases; unmatched junction nucleotides: 7. Germline V gives CDR1 LGHDT, CDR2 YNNKEL (reference sequence). This CDR3 contains 15 residues. The CDR3: CASSQDMAGGREQYF. The CDR3, as DNA: TGTGCCAGCAGCCAAGATATGGCGGGGGGGCGAGAGCAGTACTTC.

This clone was counted a few times. V is TRBV28 and J is TRBJ2-1; 13 nucleotides line up with TRBD2. CDR1 is MDHEN and CDR2 is SYDVKM in the germline V gene. The CDR3 spans 15 residues. V shed 4 bases and J 10 bases; nucleotides not matched to a gene: 7. CDR3 nucleotide sequence: TGTGCCAGCAGTTCCCGACTAGCGGGAGGTGGAGAGCAGTTCTTC. This codes for CASSSRLAGGGEQFF.

This chain connects TRBV5-4 to TRBJ1-2; 10 bases agree with TRBD1. From germline, CDR1 is SGHNT and CDR2 YYREEE (reference sequence). The junction had 7 bases not matched to a gene; V was cut back by 4 bases and J by 10 bases. This CDR3 has 13 residues. CDR3 nucleotides: TGTGCCAGCAGCCCGGGACAGGGGTTAATCTACACCTTC. This encodes CASSPGQGLIYTF.